These T cell receptor beta chains were read from a single sample in a study of blood T cell repertoires in COVID-19. Here immunoSEQ multiplex PCR was the method, and the copy in TCRdb shows in-frame clones only, minus some. The profile shows around 15,000 clones, approximately 86% of them singletons. Sequencing was carried out using peripheral blood. The receptors shown here come from a human donor in a cohort sampled during active COVID-19. Both conserved end residues are part of each CDR3. The D gene is left open where the match is weak.

d_call,j_call,v_call,cdr3_nt,cdr3_aa
TRBD1,TRBJ2-7,TRBV4-3,TGCGCCAGCAGCCAATATTACCAGGGGGTTTACGAGCAGTACTTC,CASSQYYQGVYEQYF
NA,TRBJ2-1,TRBV24-1,TGTGCCACCAGTAACGGGGGTATAAGTGAGCAGTTCTTC,CATSNGGISEQFF
TRBD1,TRBJ2-3,TRBV6-2/TRBV6-3,TGTGCCAGCAGTTACTCTCAAGGACAGGGCTGGTTTAGCACAGATACGCAGTATTTT,CASSYSQGQGWFSTDTQYF
NA,TRBJ2-7,TRBV3-1/TRBV3-2,TGTGCCAGCAGCCAAAGGGGGTACGAGCAGTACTTC,CASSQRGYEQYF
NA,TRBJ1-4,TRBV27,TGTGCTAGCAGCGGGGGGGTAGGACTGTTTTTT,CASSGGVGLFF
NA,TRBJ2-7,TRBV6-5,TGTGCCAGCAGTTTAACCGGGTCGGCCGTCTCCTACGAGCAGTACTTC,CASSLTGSAVSYEQYF
TRBD1,TRBJ2-4,TRBV18,TGTGCCAGCTCACCCCCGGGACAGGGGTTCGAAAACATTCAGTACTTC,CASSPPGQGFENIQYF
NA,TRBJ2-7,TRBV7-2,TGTGCCAGCAGCTTGGGGACACTAGACTACGAGCAGTACTTC,CASSLGTLDYEQYF
NA,TRBJ1-1,TRBV4-3,TGCGCCAGCAGCCAACGCGTACAGGCTTGGGGCACTGAAGCTTTCTTT,CASSQRVQAWGTEAFF
TRBD1,TRBJ2-3,TRBV2,TGTGCCAGCAAATGGGACATTGACAGGGGGCTTGGAGATACGCAGTATTTT,CASKWDIDRGLGDTQYF